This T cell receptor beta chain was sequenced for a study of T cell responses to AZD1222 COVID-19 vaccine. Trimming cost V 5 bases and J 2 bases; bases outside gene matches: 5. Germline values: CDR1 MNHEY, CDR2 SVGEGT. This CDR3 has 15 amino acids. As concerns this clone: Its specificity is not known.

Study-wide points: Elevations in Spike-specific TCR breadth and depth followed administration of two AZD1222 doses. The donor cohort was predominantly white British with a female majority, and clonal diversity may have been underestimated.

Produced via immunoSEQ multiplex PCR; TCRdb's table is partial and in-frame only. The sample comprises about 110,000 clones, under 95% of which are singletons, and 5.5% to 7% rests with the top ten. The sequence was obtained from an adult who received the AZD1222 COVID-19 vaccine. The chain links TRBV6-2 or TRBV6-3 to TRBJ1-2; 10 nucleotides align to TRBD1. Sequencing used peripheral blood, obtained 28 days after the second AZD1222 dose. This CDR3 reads CASSKPGQGNYGYTF. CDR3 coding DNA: TGTGCCAGCAGTAAGCCGGGACAGGGGAACTATGGCTACACCTTC.